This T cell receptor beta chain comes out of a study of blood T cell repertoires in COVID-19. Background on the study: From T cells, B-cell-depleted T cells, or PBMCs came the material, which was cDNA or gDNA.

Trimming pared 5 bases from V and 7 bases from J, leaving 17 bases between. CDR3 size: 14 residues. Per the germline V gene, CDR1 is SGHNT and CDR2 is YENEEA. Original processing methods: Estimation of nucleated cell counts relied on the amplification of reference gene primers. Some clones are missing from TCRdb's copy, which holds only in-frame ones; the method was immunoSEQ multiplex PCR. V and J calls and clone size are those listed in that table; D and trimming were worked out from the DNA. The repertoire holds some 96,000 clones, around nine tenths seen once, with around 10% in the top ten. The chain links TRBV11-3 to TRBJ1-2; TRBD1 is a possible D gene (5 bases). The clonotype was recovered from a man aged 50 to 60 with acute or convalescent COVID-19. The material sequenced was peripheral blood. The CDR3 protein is CASSHTRGSGGYTF. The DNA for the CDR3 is TGTGCCAGCAGCCACACACGGGGGAGTGGTGGCTACACCTTC.